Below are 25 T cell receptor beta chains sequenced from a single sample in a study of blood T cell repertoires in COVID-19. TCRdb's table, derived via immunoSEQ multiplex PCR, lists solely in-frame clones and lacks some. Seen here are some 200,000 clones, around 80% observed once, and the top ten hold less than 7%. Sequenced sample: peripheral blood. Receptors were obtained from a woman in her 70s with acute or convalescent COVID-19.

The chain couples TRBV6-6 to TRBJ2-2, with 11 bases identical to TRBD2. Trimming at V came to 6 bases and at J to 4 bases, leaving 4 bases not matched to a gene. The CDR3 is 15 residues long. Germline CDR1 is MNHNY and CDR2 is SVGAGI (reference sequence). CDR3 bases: TGTGCCAGCAGCAAACTAGCGGGAGCCACCGGGGAGCTGTTTTTT. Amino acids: CASSKLAGATGELFF.

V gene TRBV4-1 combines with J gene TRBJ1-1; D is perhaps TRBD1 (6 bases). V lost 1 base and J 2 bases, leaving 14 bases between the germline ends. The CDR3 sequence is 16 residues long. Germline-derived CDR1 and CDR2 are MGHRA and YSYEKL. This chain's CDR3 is CASSQAAGTYNTEAFF. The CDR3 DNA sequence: TGCGCCAGCAGCCAAGCTGCTGGGACATATAACACTGAAGCTTTCTTT.

CDR3: CASSLAFQREIYEQYF. CDR3 in DNA: TGTGCCAGCAGCTTAGCGTTCCAACGGGAAATATACGAGCAGTACTTC. V is TRBV7-9 and J is TRBJ2-7, with a possible D match to TRBD2 (5 bases). Trimming pared 0 bases from V and 4 bases from J, leaving 16 bases between. Per germline, CDR1 SEHNR and CDR2 FQNEAQ (reference sequence). This CDR3 region has 16 residues.

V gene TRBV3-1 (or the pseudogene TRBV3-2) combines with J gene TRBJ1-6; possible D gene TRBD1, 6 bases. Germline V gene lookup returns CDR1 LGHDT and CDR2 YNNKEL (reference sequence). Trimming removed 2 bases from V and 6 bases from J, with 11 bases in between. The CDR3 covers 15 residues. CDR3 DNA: TGTGCCAGCAGCCAAATAGGGGGTTTTAATTCACCCCTCCACTTT. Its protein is CASSQIGGFNSPLHF.

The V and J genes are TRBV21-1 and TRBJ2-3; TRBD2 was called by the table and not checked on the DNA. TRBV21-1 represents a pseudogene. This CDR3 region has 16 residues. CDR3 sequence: CASSKALGTSRHTQYF. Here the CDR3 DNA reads TGTGCCAGCAGCAAAGCGCTCGGGACTAGCAGACATACGCAGTATTTT.

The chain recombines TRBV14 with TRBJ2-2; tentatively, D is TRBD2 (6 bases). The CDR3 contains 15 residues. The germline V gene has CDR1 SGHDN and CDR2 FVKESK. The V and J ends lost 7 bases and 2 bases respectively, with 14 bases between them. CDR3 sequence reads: CASTRGGINTGELFF. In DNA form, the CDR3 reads TGTGCCAGCACCCGAGGAGGGATTAACACCGGGGAGCTGTTTTTT.

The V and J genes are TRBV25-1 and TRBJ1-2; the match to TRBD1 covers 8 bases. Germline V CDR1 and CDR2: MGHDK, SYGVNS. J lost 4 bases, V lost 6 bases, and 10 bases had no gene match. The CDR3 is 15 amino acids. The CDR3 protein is CASSPDRGGVYGYTF. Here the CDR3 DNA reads TGTGCCAGCAGCCCCGACAGGGGCGGTGTCTATGGCTACACCTTC.

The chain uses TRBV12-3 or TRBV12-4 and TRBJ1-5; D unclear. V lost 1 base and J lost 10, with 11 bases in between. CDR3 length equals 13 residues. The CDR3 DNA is TGTGCCAGCAGTTTAGAGTCTGGGAGCCCCCAGCATTTT. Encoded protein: CASSLESGSPQHF.

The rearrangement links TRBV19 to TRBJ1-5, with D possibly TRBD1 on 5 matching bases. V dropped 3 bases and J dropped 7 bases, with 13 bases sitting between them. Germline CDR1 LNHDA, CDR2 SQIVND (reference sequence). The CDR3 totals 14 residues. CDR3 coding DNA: TGTGCCAGTAGTATCAGGGTTATTGGGCAGCCCCAGCATTTT. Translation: CASSIRVIGQPQHF.

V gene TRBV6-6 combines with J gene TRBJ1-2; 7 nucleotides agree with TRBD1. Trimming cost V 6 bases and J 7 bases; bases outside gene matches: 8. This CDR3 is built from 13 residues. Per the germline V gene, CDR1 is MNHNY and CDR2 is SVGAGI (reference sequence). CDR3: CASSPRRGPGYTF. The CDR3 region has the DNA TGTGCCAGCAGCCCCAGGAGGGGGCCTGGCTACACCTTC.

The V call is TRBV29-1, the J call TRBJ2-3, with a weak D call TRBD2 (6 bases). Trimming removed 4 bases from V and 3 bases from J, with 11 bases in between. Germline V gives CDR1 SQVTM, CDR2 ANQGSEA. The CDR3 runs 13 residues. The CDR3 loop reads CSVGIGLTDTQYF. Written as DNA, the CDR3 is TGCAGCGTTGGGATCGGACTAACAGATACGCAGTATTTT.

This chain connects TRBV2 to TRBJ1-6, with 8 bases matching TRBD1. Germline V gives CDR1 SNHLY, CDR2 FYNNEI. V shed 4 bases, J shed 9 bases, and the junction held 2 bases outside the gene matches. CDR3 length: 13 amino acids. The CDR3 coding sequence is TGTGCCAGCAGTGGGACAGGGAGTTCACCCCTCCACTTT. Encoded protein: CASSGTGSSPLHF.

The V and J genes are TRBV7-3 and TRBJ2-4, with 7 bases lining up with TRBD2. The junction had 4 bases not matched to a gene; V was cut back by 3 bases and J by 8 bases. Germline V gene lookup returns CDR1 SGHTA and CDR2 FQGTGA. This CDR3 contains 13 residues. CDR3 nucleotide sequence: TGTGCCAGCAGCTTGCGTGGGAGGGACATTCAGTACTTC. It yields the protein CASSLRGRDIQYF.

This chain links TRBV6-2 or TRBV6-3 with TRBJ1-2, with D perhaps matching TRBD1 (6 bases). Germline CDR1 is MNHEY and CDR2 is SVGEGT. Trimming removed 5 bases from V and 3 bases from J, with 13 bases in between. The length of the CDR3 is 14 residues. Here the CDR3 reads CASSPSPGDYGYTF. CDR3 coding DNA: TGTGCCAGCAGTCCCTCTCCAGGGGACTATGGCTACACCTTC.

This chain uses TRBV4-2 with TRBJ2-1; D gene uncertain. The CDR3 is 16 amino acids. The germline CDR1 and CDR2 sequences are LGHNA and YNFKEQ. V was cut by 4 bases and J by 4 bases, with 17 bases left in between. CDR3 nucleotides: TGTGCCAGCAGCCCCCAGCGTGAAGGAGTTTACAATGAGCAGTTCTTC. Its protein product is CASSPQREGVYNEQFF.

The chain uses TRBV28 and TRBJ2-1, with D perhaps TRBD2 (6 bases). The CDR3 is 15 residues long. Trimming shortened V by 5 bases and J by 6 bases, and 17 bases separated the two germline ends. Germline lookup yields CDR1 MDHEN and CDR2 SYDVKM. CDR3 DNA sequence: TGTGCCAGCAGTCCTAACCGACCCGGGGGCAATGAGCAGTTCTTC. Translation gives CASSPNRPGGNEQFF.

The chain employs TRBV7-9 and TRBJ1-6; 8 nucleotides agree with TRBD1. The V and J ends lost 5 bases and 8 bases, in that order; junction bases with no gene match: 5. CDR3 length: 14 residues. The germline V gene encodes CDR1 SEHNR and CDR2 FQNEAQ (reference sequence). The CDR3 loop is CASSVDRGDSPLHF. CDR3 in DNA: TGTGCCAGCAGCGTCGACAGGGGTGATTCACCCCTCCACTTT.

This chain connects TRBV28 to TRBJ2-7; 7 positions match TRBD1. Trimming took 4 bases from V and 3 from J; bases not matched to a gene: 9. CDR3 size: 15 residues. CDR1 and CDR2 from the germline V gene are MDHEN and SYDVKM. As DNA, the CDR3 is TGTGCCAGCAGTTCAATCCCGGGACAGAGCTACGAGCAGTACTTC. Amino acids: CASSSIPGQSYEQYF.

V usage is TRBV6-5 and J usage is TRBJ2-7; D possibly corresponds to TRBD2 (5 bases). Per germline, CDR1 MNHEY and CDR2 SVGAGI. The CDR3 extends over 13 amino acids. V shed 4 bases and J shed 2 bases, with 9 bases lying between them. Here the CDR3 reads CASSLDLTYEQYF. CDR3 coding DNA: TGTGCCAGCAGTTTGGACTTGACCTACGAGCAGTACTTC.

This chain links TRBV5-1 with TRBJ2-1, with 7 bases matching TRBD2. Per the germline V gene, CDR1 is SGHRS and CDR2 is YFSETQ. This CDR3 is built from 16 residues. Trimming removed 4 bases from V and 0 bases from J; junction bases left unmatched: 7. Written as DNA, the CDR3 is TGCGCCAGCAGCCCCCTTAGCGGGCACTCCTACAATGAGCAGTTCTTC. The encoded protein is CASSPLSGHSYNEQFF.

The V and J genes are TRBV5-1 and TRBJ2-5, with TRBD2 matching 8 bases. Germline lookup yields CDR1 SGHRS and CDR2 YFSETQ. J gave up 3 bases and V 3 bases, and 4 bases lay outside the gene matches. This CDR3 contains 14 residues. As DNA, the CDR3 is TGCGCCAGCAGCTCAACGGGAGGGGAAGAGACCCAGTACTTC. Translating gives CASSSTGGEETQYF.

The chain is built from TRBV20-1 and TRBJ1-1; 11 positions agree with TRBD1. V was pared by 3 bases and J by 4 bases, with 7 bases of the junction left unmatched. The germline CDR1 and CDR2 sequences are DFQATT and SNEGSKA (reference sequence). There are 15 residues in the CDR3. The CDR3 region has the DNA TGCAGTGCTAGTCACCCGGGACAGGGGGGCACTGAAGCTTTCTTT. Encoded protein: CSASHPGQGGTEAFF.

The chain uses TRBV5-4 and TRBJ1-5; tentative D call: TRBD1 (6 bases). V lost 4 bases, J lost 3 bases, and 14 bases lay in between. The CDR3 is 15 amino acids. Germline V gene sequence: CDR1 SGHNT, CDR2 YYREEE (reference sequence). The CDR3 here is CASSEGGQYNQPQHF. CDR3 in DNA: TGTGCCAGCAGCGAAGGAGGACAGTACAATCAGCCCCAGCATTTT.

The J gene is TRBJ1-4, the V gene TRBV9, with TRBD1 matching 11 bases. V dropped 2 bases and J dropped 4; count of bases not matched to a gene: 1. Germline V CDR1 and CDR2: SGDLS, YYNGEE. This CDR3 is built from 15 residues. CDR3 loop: CASSVGTGGNEKLFF. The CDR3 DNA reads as TGTGCCAGCAGCGTTGGGACAGGGGGTAATGAAAAACTGTTTTTT.

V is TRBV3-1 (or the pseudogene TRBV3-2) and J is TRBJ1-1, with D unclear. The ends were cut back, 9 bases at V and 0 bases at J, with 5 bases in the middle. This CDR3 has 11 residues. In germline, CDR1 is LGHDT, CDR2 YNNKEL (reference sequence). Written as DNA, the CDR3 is TGTGCCAGAAACATGAACACTGAAGCTTTCTTT. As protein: CARNMNTEAFF.